Listed here is a single TCR beta chain. This clonotype has ten or more counts. Its antigen is not yet known. One base away there is no much larger clone; base qualities are not given. Only healthy Caucasian donors were included. Three pairs of female monozygotic twins, all aged roughly 18 to 29 years, were included in the twin cohort. Positive isolation kits from Invitrogen were used to isolate the CD4+ and CD8+ T cell populations. The sample is drawn from a study of identical twins (dated by TCRdb to the mid-2010s). Background for the entire study: TCR alpha and beta repertoires from monozygotic twins, unrelated adults of various ages and cord blood were deep-sequenced to test whether fetal clonotypes persist. To rule out contamination, replicate twin experiments were performed at different times with different library preparation protocols. General study outcomes and caveats: Recombination models systematically underestimated out-of-frame TCR alpha sharing in monozygotic twins but agreed with sharing between unrelated individuals. Fewer insertions were carried by abundant cord blood beta clonotypes; a weaker similar trend was observed in young adult naive repertoires, while no such trend was observed in memory repertoires. Zero-insertion analyses could be partly confounded by invariant T cells such as MAIT and iNKT, although diverse VJ usage argued against such confounding for most clonotypes. Because the same donors could not be followed over many years, the conclusions depended on cross-sectional statistical analysis. A weaker excess of twin sharing was found in beta out-of-frame sequences because the signal-to-noise ratio was lowered by fewer shared sequences. Compared with coincidental sharing between unrelated individuals, out-of-frame TCR alpha sequences shared between twins had an excess of sequences with low generation probability.

There are 14 amino acids in the CDR3, from cysteine to phenylalanine inclusive. The CDR3 DNA has 42 bases and is translated from base 1. CDR1 and CDR2 were assigned from the germline V gene as SGHRS and YFSETQ. Relative to germline, V is missing 4 bases and J is missing 2 bases, with 3 bases of the junction outside any gene match. The library was built by means of 5' RACE. TCRdb records Illumina HiSeq 2000 as the sequencer. Template switching introduced a universal primer binding site; the final cDNA contained a unique molecular identifier, enabling accurate counting of TCR cDNA molecules. First-strand cDNA for TCR alpha and beta chains was synthesized from specific primers in the conserved constant-segment region. To control for contamination, every cDNA library was double barcoded, receiving both a SMART-Mk sample barcode and Illumina barcodes. Two successive PCR steps introduced TruSeq adapter sequences along with Illumina sample barcodes. Sequencing of the TCR alpha and beta cDNA libraries was done on the Illumina HiSeq platform using custom primers. Processing in the source paper ran as follows. Raw reads were processed with MiGEC to extract unique molecular identifiers, and MiXCR was used to determine CDR3 positions. For each individual, recombination models were inferred using an EM algorithm with the repgenHMM and IGoR tools. Shared clonotype analysis was performed with the tcR package in R, normalizing sharing by the product of cloneset sizes. Out-of-frame nonproductive sequences were analyzed to study raw recombination free of thymic and clonal selection effects. TCRdb's own reprocessing of the public reads used fastp at Q25 and MiXCR and kept productive beta chains. A single entry per CDR3 protein holds the most common genes and DNA from its merged rows. Clone size and V and J calls follow TCRdb, not the original study. In all, the sample holds around 510,000 distinct CDR3 sequences, and roughly an eighth of those were seen once. The ten largest clones capture 0.95% to 1% of the sample.

This sample also appeared in a second study, on yellow fever vaccine responses in identical twins. The second publication reports: According to the authors, in identical twins the way T cells responded to vaccination appeared partly convergent and partly personalized. In the study, vaccine-responding T cell clones were precisely tracked in identical twins.

The specimen sequenced was CD4+ T cells sorted from blood. The receptor was isolated from a woman under 30 in good health. The chain uses TRBV5-1 and TRBJ2-7; TRBD1 lines up with 10 middle nucleotides. The nucleotide sequence reads as follows: TGCGCCAGCAGCCCCGGACAGGGGGCCTACGAGCAGTACTTC. Translated, this is CASSPGQGAYEQYF. The CDR3 plus the reference TRBV5-1 and TRBJ2-7 genes for the other parts give the full variable domain: KAGVTQTPRYLIKTRGQQVTLSCSPISGHRSVSWYQQTPGQGLQFLFEYFSETQRNKGNFPGRFSGRQFSNSRSEMNVSTLELGDSALYLCASSPGQGAYEQYFGPGTRLTVT.